This T cell receptor (beta chain) came from a study of blood T cell repertoires in COVID-19. About the study: COVID-19 samples from acute and convalescent phases originated in the United States, Italy and Spain. T cells, B-cell-depleted T cells, or PBMCs supplied cDNA or gDNA.

The CDR3 spans 13 residues. Germline CDR1 SGHRS, CDR2 YFSETQ. The ends were cut back, 0 bases at V and 5 bases at J, with 6 bases in the middle. Sequencing used immunoSEQ multiplex PCR; TCRdb keeps in-frame clones, though not all of them. The sample has 90,000 or so clones, approximately 92% seen once. This TCR came from a woman of 80 years or more with active COVID-19. Sequencing was performed on peripheral blood. This chain joins TRBV5-1 and TRBJ1-5; D is uncertain. CDR3 residues: CASSLGGDQPQHF. In DNA form, the CDR3 reads TGCGCCAGCAGCTTGGGGGGAGATCAGCCCCAGCATTTT.